The following is a T cell receptor (beta chain) sequence with its context. This sample is drawn from a study of patients and donors after allogeneic stem cell transplantation. From the RT-PCR reads, TCRdb called clonotypes with MiXCR, one entry per CDR3 protein. The table includes some 150,000 distinct CDR3 sequences, approximately 40% detected once. Germline V lookup: CDR1 SNHLY, CDR2 FYNNEI. The germline V and J ends were trimmed by 6 bases and 4 bases, with 16 bases remaining between them. The CDR3 extends over 15 amino acids. Sequenced: blood, either unsorted or a sorted T cell fraction (not recorded which). The sequence was collected from a human donor who was either an allogeneic HSCT recipient or a stem cell or donor lymphocyte infusion donor (not recorded which). It is not recorded whose cells these are; they may come from a transplant donor. The chain carries TRBV2 and TRBJ2-1, with D tentatively TRBD1 or TRBD2 (5 bases each). This CDR3 is CASRGWGTRYNEQFF. In DNA form, the CDR3 reads TGTGCCAGCAGGGGATGGGGGACCCGGTACAATGAGCAGTTCTTC. The variable domain in full, with the rest retrieved from reference TRBV2 and TRBJ2-1, is EPEVTQTPSHQVTQMGQEVILRCVPISNHLYFYWYRQILGQKVEFLVSFYNNEISEKSEIFDDQFSVERPDGSNFTLKIRSTKLEDSAMYFCASRGWGTRYNEQFFGPGTRLTVL.